These 24 T cell receptor beta chains share one sample of origin, sequenced in a study of blood T cell repertoires in COVID-19. Produced via immunoSEQ multiplex PCR; TCRdb's table is partial and in-frame only. The sample includes tens of thousands of clones, 88% of them seen just once. Sequencing was performed on peripheral blood. The receptors originated from a man aged 45-65 years with active COVID-19.

The chain links TRBV5-1 to TRBJ2-3; tentative D call: TRBD1 (6 bases). Trimming cost V 2 bases and J 3 bases, with 7 bases left between them. This CDR3 is 13 amino acids long. Germline CDR1 and CDR2: SGHRS and YFSETQ. CDR3: CASSFDRTDTQYF. The CDR3 region has the DNA TGCGCCAGCAGCTTTGACAGGACAGATACGCAGTATTTT.

This clone showed up just a few times. The CDR3 region is CASSLSFSGNTIYF. The CDR3 DNA is TGTGCCAGCAGCTTAAGCTTCTCTGGAAACACCATATATTTT. This rearrangement joins TRBV28 to TRBJ1-3; D gene uncertain. The CDR3 runs 14 residues. Germline V lookup: CDR1 MDHEN, CDR2 SYDVKM. The V end lost 6 bases, the J end lost 0 bases, and 9 bases lay between the germline ends.

About this clone: One junction end does not reproduce the germline sequence, and a read error may be involved. Other DNA sequences in this specimen translate into the identical CDR3. The J gene is TRBJ1-2, the V gene TRBV5-1; TRBD1 is a possible D gene (5 bases). The CDR3 spans 13 residues. In germline, CDR1 is SGHRS, CDR2 YFSETQ. The CDR3 here is CARRAGGGYGYTF. In nucleotides, the CDR3 is TGCGCCCGCAGGGCCGGGGGGGGCTATGGCTACACCTTC.

The V call is TRBV19, the J call TRBJ2-7; D possibly corresponds to TRBD2 (5 bases). CDR1 and CDR2 from the germline V gene are LNHDA and SQIVND (reference sequence). This CDR3 region has 13 residues. V dropped 3 bases and J dropped 2 bases, with 8 bases sitting between them. CDR3 sequence: CASSMTGTYEQYF. For the CDR3, the DNA is TGTGCCAGTAGTATGACCGGGACCTACGAGCAGTACTTC.

This chain uses TRBV2 with TRBJ1-2; no firm D call. This CDR3 comprises 14 residues. Germline CDR1 and CDR2: SNHLY and FYNNEI. With 2 bases removed from V and 4 bases from J, the gap between germline ends came to 11 bases. CDR3 sequence reads: CASSERVVSYGYTF. CDR3 sequence (DNA): TGTGCCAGCAGTGAACGGGTGGTCAGCTATGGCTACACCTTC.

This clone has a single count. V is TRBV7-2 and J is TRBJ2-1, with 13 bases aligning to TRBD2. The CDR3 runs to 16 residues. Germline-derived CDR1 and CDR2 are SGHTA and FQGNSA. With 8 bases clipped from V and 0 bases from J, the junction kept 4 bases outside the gene matches. CDR3 sequence reads: CASGLAGDSSYNEQFF. The CDR3 nucleotides read TGTGCCAGCGGACTAGCGGGAGATTCCTCCTACAATGAGCAGTTCTTC. The variable domain in full, completed from reference TRBV7-2 and TRBJ2-1, reads GAGVSQSPSNKVTEKGKDVELRCDPISGHTALYWYRQSLGQGLEFLIYFQGNSAPDKSGLPSDRFSAERTGGSVSTLTIQRTQQEDSAVYLCASGLAGDSSYNEQFFGPGTRLTVL.

This rearrangement joins TRBV4-2 to TRBJ2-1; perhaps TRBD2 as D (5 bases). V shed 0 bases and J shed 4 bases, with 10 bases lying between them. CDR1 is LGHNA, CDR2 YNFKEQ, per germline. The CDR3 has 15 amino acids. The CDR3 sequence is CASSQERRAYNEQFF. In DNA, the CDR3 is TGTGCCAGCAGCCAAGAGCGGCGGGCATACAATGAGCAGTTCTTC.

CDR3 sequence (DNA): TGTGCCAGCAGTTACTCAAGGGGCCAACATAATTCACCCCTCCACTTT. This gives the protein CASSYSRGQHNSPLHF. This chain links TRBV6-6 with TRBJ1-6, with D tentatively TRBD1 (5 bases). V shed 0 bases and J shed 5 bases, with 11 bases lying between them. This CDR3 is 16 amino acids long. Per the germline V gene, CDR1 is MNHNY and CDR2 is SVGAGI (reference sequence).

This chain links TRBV7-9 with TRBJ1-2, with TRBD1 identical over 9 bases. There are 16 residues in the CDR3. The trim removed 5 bases at V and 6 bases at J, leaving 13 bases unmatched. The germline V gene encodes CDR1 SEHNR and CDR2 FQNEAQ (reference sequence). In nucleotides, the CDR3 is TGTGCCAGCAGCCTGGGACAGGGTAGTTTCAAGGATGGCTACACCTTC. The encoded protein is CASSLGQGSFKDGYTF.

The genes are TRBV5-1 and TRBJ1-4; D is perhaps TRBD1 (5 bases). V gave up 0 bases and J gave up 8 bases, with 11 bases separating them. This CDR3 region has 14 residues. CDR1 is SGHRS, CDR2 YFSETQ, per germline. The CDR3 loop is CASSLGPGAEKLFF. Here the CDR3 DNA reads TGCGCCAGCAGCTTGGGGCCTGGGGCCGAAAAACTGTTTTTT.

The rearrangement links TRBV9 to TRBJ2-3; TRBD2 matches at 9 bases. CDR1 and CDR2 (germline): SGDLS, YYNGEE. The CDR3 has 14 residues. With 2 bases clipped from V and 4 bases from J, the junction kept 2 bases outside the gene matches. The CDR3 DNA reads as TGTGCCAGCAGCGTTAGCGGGAGAGCAGATACGCAGTATTTT. This sequence encodes CASSVSGRADTQYF.

The chain uses TRBV5-1 and TRBJ2-5; no definite D call. The CDR3 spans 13 residues. Per the germline V gene, CDR1 is SGHRS and CDR2 is YFSETQ. V lost 4 bases and J 2 bases, leaving 9 bases between the germline ends. CDR3 loop: CASSDQLQETQYF. The CDR3 nucleotides read TGCGCCAGCAGCGATCAGTTACAAGAGACCCAGTACTTC.

The chain employs TRBV7-8 and TRBJ2-6, with 11 bases matching TRBD1. Trimming cost V 5 bases and J 2 bases; bases outside gene matches: 5. The V gene's germline CDR1 is SGHVS and CDR2 FQNEAQ. CDR3 length equals 17 residues. The CDR3: CASSRRDRGTGANVLTF. CDR3 bases: TGTGCCAGCAGCAGACGGGACAGGGGGACTGGGGCCAACGTCCTGACTTTC.

The chain is built from TRBV28 and TRBJ2-2, with 9 bases identical to TRBD2. Trimming removed 6 bases from V and 3 bases from J; junction bases left unmatched: 11. The length of the CDR3 is 17 residues. From germline, CDR1 is MDHEN and CDR2 SYDVKM. The chain's CDR3 is CASSRAAGGRDTGELFF. The CDR3 region has the DNA TGTGCCAGCAGCCGCGCAGCGGGAGGAAGGGACACCGGGGAGCTGTTTTTT.

The chain combines TRBV19 with TRBJ1-3; D gene ambiguous. CDR1 and CDR2 from the germline V gene are LNHDA and SQIVND (reference sequence). The CDR3 spans 14 residues. V dropped 5 bases and J dropped 0 bases, with 8 bases sitting between them. CDR3 region: CASSLRTSGNTIYF. Here the CDR3 DNA reads TGTGCCAGTAGTCTGCGCACCTCTGGAAACACCATATATTTT.

This clone came up once. The chain is built from TRBV6-5 and TRBJ2-7; TRBD1 aligns across 9 bases. J lost 7 bases, V lost 5 bases, and 9 bases had no gene match. The CDR3 totals 14 residues. Looked up from germline, CDR1 is MNHEY and CDR2 is SVGAGI. DNA of the CDR3: TGTGCCAGCAGTACAAGAAACAGGGGGCTTGAGCAGTACTTC. It translates to CASSTRNRGLEQYF.

The rearrangement joins TRBV9 to TRBJ2-7; 8 bases agree with TRBD2. The germline gives CDR1 SGDLS, CDR2 YYNGEE. The V and J ends lost 4 bases and 5 bases, in that order; junction bases with no gene match: 11. The CDR3 length is 15 residues. CDR3 DNA: TGTGCCAGCAGCCACTCTCCCGGGAGGGCCCACGAGCAGTACTTC. Protein: CASSHSPGRAHEQYF. Full variable domain (outside the CDR3, taken from reference TRBV9 and TRBJ2-7): DSGVTQTPKHLITATGQRVTLRCSPRSGDLSVYWYQQSLDQGLQFLIQYYNGEERAKGNILERFSAQQFPDLHSELNLSSLELGDSALYFCASSHSPGRAHEQYFGPGTRLTVT.

This clone came up once. The CDR3 nucleotides read TGTGCCAGCAGCCTAAGCGGGGGGTTAGCCAAAAACATTCAGTACTTC. It specifies CASSLSGGLAKNIQYF. This chain uses TRBV7-2 with TRBJ2-4, with TRBD2 matching 9 bases. CDR1 is SGHTA and CDR2 is FQGNSA in the germline V gene. The CDR3 has 16 residues. The V segment lost 5 bases and the J segment 0 bases; nucleotides outside the gene matches: 5.

The chain uses TRBV7-3 and TRBJ2-1; D is possibly TRBD2 (6 bases). V was clipped by 4 bases and J by 3 bases, with 13 bases between them. Germline V lookup: CDR1 SGHTA, CDR2 FQGTGA. This CDR3 contains 15 residues. The DNA for the CDR3 is TGTGCCAGCAGCTCGCGGGACGGGGGCTACAATGAGCAGTTCTTC. Amino acids: CASSSRDGGYNEQFF. The whole variable domain, filled in from reference TRBV7-3 and TRBJ2-1, reads GAGVSQTPSNKVTEKGKYVELRCDPISGHTALYWYRQSLGQGPEFLIYFQGTGAADDSGLPNDRFFAVRPEGSVSTLKIQRTERGDSAVYLCASSSRDGGYNEQFFGPGTRLTVL.

The chain joins TRBV30 to TRBJ1-4; D unclear. Germline V CDR1 and CDR2: GTSNPN, SVGIG (reference sequence). The CDR3 length is 13 residues. V dropped 1 base and J dropped 0 bases, with 3 bases sitting between them. Written as DNA, the CDR3 is TGTGCCTGGAGTGCTGCAACTAATGAAAAACTGTTTTTT. Translating gives CAWSAATNEKLFF. Variable domain in full (rest from reference TRBV30 and TRBJ1-4): SQTIHQWPATLVQPVGSPLSLECTVEGTSNPNLYWYRQAAGRGLQLLFYSVGIGQISSEVPQNLSASRPQDRQFILSSKKLLLSDSGFYLCAWSAATNEKLFFGSGTQLSVL.

This chain links TRBV4-3 with TRBJ2-2, with TRBD2 matching 8 bases. The trim removed 4 bases at V and 7 bases at J, leaving 8 bases unmatched. Germline CDR1 and CDR2: LGHNA and YSLEER. The CDR3 loop spans 15 amino acids. CDR3 sequence reads: CASSPGLAEGGELFF. The CDR3 coding sequence is TGCGCCAGCAGCCCTGGACTAGCTGAGGGCGGGGAGCTGTTTTTT.

The V call is TRBV18, the J call TRBJ2-7, with TRBD1 matching over 7 bases. Trimming cost V 3 bases and J 0 bases; bases outside gene matches: 5. Germline lookup yields CDR1 KGHSH and CDR2 LQKENI. CDR3 length: 15 amino acids. The CDR3 sequence: CASSPRHRGSYEQYF. The CDR3 nucleotides are TGTGCCAGCTCACCGAGGCACAGGGGCTCCTACGAGCAGTACTTC.

V is TRBV14 and J is TRBJ2-1; possibly TRBD2 for D (7 bases). The ends were cut back, 10 bases at V and 8 bases at J, with 15 bases in the middle. In germline, CDR1 is SGHDN, CDR2 FVKESK. CDR3 length equals 12 residues. This CDR3 reads CATGGLTYEQFF. In DNA, the CDR3 is TGTGCCACGGGGGGCCTGACCTATGAGCAGTTCTTC.

V gene TRBV7-2 combines with J gene TRBJ2-5; 10 nucleotides match TRBD1. Germline V CDR1 and CDR2: SGHTA, FQGNSA. V dropped 6 bases and J dropped 5; count of bases not matched to a gene: 9. This CDR3 region has 15 residues. The CDR3 bases are TGTGCCAGCAGTTATAATCCGGGACAGGGGGAGACCCAGTACTTC. This sequence encodes CASSYNPGQGETQYF.